These 17 T cell receptor beta chains came from one sample sequenced in a study of cytomegalovirus exposure and HLA in healthy donors. 13 Jbeta primers and 60 Vbeta primers were used for the PCR. Sequencing was performed with immunoSEQ multiplex PCR; in TCRdb, only in-frame clones are kept and a portion is missing. This sample has 210,000 or so clones, with about 80% found just once. The sequencing sample was made of PBMCs. All receptors derive from a young man in good health and CMV-seronegative.

This clone showed up just once. The rearrangement uses TRBV6-4 and TRBJ2-3, with D tentatively TRBD1 (6 bases). V lost 0 bases and J 6 bases, leaving 13 bases between the germline ends. CDR1 is MRHNA, CDR2 SNTAGT, per germline. This CDR3 has 15 amino acids. The CDR3 region has the DNA TGTGCCAGCAGTGACTCAGGGACACCTTCGGATACGCAGTATTTT. Amino acids: CASSDSGTPSDTQYF.

This clone was recorded only once. The rearrangement links TRBV9 to TRBJ1-2, with 9 bases identical to TRBD1. Trimming removed 3 bases from V and 6 bases from J; junction bases left unmatched: 9. CDR3 length: 15 amino acids. Germline V gene data show CDR1 as SGDLS and CDR2 as YYNGEE. In nucleotides, the CDR3 is TGTGCCAGCAGCGCCCGACAGGGGGAGTTGAATGGCTACACCTTC. It yields the protein CASSARQGELNGYTF.

In regard to this clone: One junction end disagrees with the germline gene, perhaps due to a read error. The V and J genes are TRBV7-9 and TRBJ2-3; D ambiguous. This CDR3 spans 18 amino acids. From germline, CDR1 is SEHNR and CDR2 FQNEAQ (reference sequence). The CDR3 reads CSSRPHFRTSEGTDTQYF. Here the CDR3 DNA reads TGTTCCAGCAGGCCCCACTTCAGAACCTCAGAGGGCACAGATACGCAGTATTTT.

J is TRBJ1-4 and V is TRBV19, with TRBD1 as a possible D gene (5 bases). The germline V and J ends were trimmed by 3 bases and 1 base, with 15 bases remaining between them. The CDR3 covers 17 residues. Germline lookup yields CDR1 LNHDA and CDR2 SQIVND (reference sequence). The CDR3 is CASSIVEGLITNEKLFF. In DNA, the CDR3 is TGTGCCAGTAGTATCGTGGAGGGACTGATAACTAATGAAAAACTGTTTTTT.

This chain uses TRBV5-5 with TRBJ2-6, with D possibly being TRBD1 (6 bases). Germline V gives CDR1 SGHKS, CDR2 YYEKEE (reference sequence). This CDR3 has 16 residues. V lost 7 bases and J lost 4, with 18 bases in between. The CDR3 loop reads CASERGNMRGANVLTF. In DNA form, the CDR3 reads TGTGCCAGCGAGAGGGGGAATATGAGGGGGGCCAACGTCCTGACTTTC.

This clone was counted between two and nine times. The CDR3 region is CASSDSASGGGEQFF. CDR3 coding DNA: TGTGCCAGCAGTGACTCGGCTAGCGGGGGGGGTGAGCAGTTCTTC. The J gene is TRBJ2-1, the V gene TRBV6-4; 12 nucleotides align to TRBD2. Germline CDR1 and CDR2: MRHNA and SNTAGT. The trim removed 0 bases at V and 9 bases at J, leaving 3 bases unmatched. This CDR3 contains 15 residues.

V gene TRBV9 combines with J gene TRBJ1-6; possible D gene TRBD1, 6 bases. The germline V and J ends were trimmed by 0 bases and 4 bases, with 8 bases remaining between them. Looked up from germline, CDR1 is SGDLS and CDR2 is YYNGEE. The CDR3 is made up of 15 amino acids. CDR3 sequence: CASSVGTEYNSPLHF. CDR3 DNA sequence: TGTGCCAGCAGCGTAGGGACAGAGTATAATTCACCCCTCCACTTT. Based on the CDR3 plus reference TRBV9 and TRBJ1-6, the full variable domain is DSGVTQTPKHLITATGQRVTLRCSPRSGDLSVYWYQQSLDQGLQFLIQYYNGEERAKGNILERFSAQQFPDLHSELNLSSLELGDSALYFCASSVGTEYNSPLHFGNGTRLTVT.

The CDR3 nucleotides are TGTGCCAGCAGTTCGGAGAACTCTGGGGCCAACGTCCTGACTTTC. Translated, it gives CASSSENSGANVLTF. The V and J genes are TRBV28 and TRBJ2-6; unclear D gene. The CDR3 is 15 amino acids. Germline V gene lookup returns CDR1 MDHEN and CDR2 SYDVKM. V lost 4 bases to trimming and J lost 0 bases, with 7 bases between them.

The chain joins TRBV18 to TRBJ2-1; a weak D match, TRBD1 (6 bases). This CDR3 is 15 amino acids long. Germline V gives CDR1 KGHSH, CDR2 LQKENI. Trimming removed 3 bases at V and 12 bases at J, with 21 bases between. CDR3 bases: TGTGCCAGCTCACCGCCTACAGGGTTGATGGTATGGCAGTTCTTC. Translating it yields CASSPPTGLMVWQFF.

The chain carries TRBV11-2 and TRBJ2-1; TRBD2 aligns across 11 bases. Trimming took 5 bases from V and 4 from J; bases not matched to a gene: 7. Germline CDR1 is SGHAT and CDR2 is FQNNGV. The CDR3 has 16 amino acids. The CDR3 nucleotides are TGTGCCAGCAGCGCCCCGGGACTAGCGGAGTACAATGAGCAGTTCTTC. This sequence encodes CASSAPGLAEYNEQFF.

This clone was picked up one time. DNA of the CDR3: TGTGCCAGTAGTATTAGTCCTTCTAGCACAGATACGCAGTATTTT. Translating it yields CASSISPSSTDTQYF. The chain uses TRBV19 and TRBJ2-3; D uncertain. The CDR3 covers 15 residues. Germline CDR1 LNHDA, CDR2 SQIVND (reference sequence). The V end was cut by 3 bases, the J end by 0 bases, with 10 bases between.

The chain uses TRBV9 and TRBJ1-4, with D maybe TRBD1 (5 bases). CDR1 SGDLS and CDR2 YYNGEE come from the germline V gene. The CDR3 runs to 17 residues. The ends were cut back, 3 bases at V and 6 bases at J, with 21 bases in the middle. CDR3 DNA sequence: TGTGCCAGCAGCGCGAGGCCCCCAGGGTTAAGGGATGAAAAACTGTTTTTT. Translation gives CASSARPPGLRDEKLFF. The full variable domain, in which reference TRBV9 and TRBJ1-4 provide the parts outside the CDR3, is DSGVTQTPKHLITATGQRVTLRCSPRSGDLSVYWYQQSLDQGLQFLIQYYNGEERAKGNILERFSAQQFPDLHSELNLSSLELGDSALYFCASSARPPGLRDEKLFFGSGTQLSVL.

V and J are TRBV4-3 and TRBJ1-5, with D perhaps TRBD1 (5 bases). The V gene's germline CDR1 is LGHNA and CDR2 YSLEER. CDR3 length: 15 amino acids. Trimming shortened V by 0 bases and J by 7 bases, and 13 bases separated the two germline ends. Here the CDR3 reads CASSQDLGLVQPQHF. The CDR3 DNA sequence: TGCGCCAGCAGCCAAGATCTGGGGCTTGTGCAGCCCCAGCATTTT.

This chain joins TRBV7-2 and TRBJ2-7; weak D call: TRBD2 (5 bases). CDR1 and CDR2 from the germline V gene are SGHTA and FQGNSA. Trimming stripped 1 base from V and 2 bases from J, with 9 bases between. The CDR3 runs to 14 residues. CDR3 bases: TGTGCCAGCAGCTTAGTTCGGGATACCTACGAGCAGTACTTC. Protein: CASSLVRDTYEQYF.

In regard to this clone: One end of the junction varies from germline; a read error may be responsible. The same CDR3 is also encoded by other DNA sequences in this sample. This chain links TRBV5-1 with TRBJ2-3, with D possibly matching TRBD1 (7 bases). The CDR3 is 15 amino acids. The germline V gene has CDR1 SGHRS and CDR2 YFSETQ. The CDR3 here is CASSLEGASTDTQYF. For the CDR3, the DNA is TGTGCCAGCAGCTTGGAGGGGGCTAGCACAGATACGCAGTATTTT.

This chain joins TRBV13 and TRBJ2-6; D unresolved. The CDR3 loop spans 15 amino acids. V was pared by 4 bases and J by 6 bases, with 13 bases between. Germline CDR1 and CDR2: PRHDT and FYEKMQ (reference sequence). The CDR3 bases are TGTGCCAGCAGCTCCCCCGAGAGAGAGGCCAACGTCCTGACTTTC. Protein sequence: CASSSPEREANVLTF.

This clone was seen many times. The chain couples TRBV6-5 to TRBJ2-7; 7 bases match TRBD1. V shed 6 bases and J 5 bases; nucleotides not matched to a gene: 13. This CDR3 is 15 amino acids long. CDR1 is MNHEY, CDR2 SVGAGI, per germline. CDR3 in amino acids: CASSPRQGDIHEQYF. CDR3 nucleotide sequence: TGTGCCAGCAGCCCTCGACAGGGTGACATCCACGAGCAGTACTTC.